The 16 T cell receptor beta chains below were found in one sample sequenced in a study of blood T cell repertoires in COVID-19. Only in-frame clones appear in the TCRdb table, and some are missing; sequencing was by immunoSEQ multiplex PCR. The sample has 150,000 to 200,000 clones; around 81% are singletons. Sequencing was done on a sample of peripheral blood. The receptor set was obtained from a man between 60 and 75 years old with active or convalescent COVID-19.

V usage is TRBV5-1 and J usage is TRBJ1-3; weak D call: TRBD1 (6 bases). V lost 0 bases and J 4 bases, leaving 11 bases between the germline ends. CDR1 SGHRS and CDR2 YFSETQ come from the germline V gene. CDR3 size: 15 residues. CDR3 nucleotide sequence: TGCGCCAGCAGCTTGGGATCCGGACAGGGAAACACCATATATTTT. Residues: CASSLGSGQGNTIYF.

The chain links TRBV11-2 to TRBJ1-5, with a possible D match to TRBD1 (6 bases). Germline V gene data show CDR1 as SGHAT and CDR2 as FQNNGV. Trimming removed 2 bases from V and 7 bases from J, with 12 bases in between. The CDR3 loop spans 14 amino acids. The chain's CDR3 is CASSLNREYQPQHF. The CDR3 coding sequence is TGTGCCAGCAGCTTAAACAGGGAATACCAGCCCCAGCATTTT.

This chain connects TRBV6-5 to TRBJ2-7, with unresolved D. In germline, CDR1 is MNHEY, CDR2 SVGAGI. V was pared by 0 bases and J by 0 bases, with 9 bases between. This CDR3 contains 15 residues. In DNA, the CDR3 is TGTGCCAGCAGTTACTCGCCAGCGTACTCCTACGAGCAGTACTTC. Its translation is CASSYSPAYSYEQYF.

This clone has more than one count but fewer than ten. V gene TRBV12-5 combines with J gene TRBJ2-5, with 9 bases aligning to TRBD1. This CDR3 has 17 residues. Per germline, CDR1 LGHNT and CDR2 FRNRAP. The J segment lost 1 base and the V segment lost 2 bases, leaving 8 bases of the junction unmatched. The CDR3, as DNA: TGTGCTAGTGGTTTGACCCGGACAGGGGACCTCCAAGAGACCCAGTACTTC. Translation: CASGLTRTGDLQETQYF.

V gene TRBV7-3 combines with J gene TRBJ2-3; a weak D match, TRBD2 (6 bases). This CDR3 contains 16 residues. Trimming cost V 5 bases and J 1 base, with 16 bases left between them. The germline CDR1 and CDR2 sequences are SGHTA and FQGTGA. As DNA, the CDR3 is TGTGCCAGCAGCCAAAGAGGGGCTAGCGGCACAGATACGCAGTATTTT. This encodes CASSQRGASGTDTQYF.

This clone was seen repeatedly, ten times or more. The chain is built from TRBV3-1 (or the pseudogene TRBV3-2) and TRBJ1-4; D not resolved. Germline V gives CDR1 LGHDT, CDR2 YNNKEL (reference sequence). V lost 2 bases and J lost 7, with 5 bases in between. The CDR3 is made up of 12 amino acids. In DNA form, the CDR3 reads TGTGCCAGCAGCCAAAACGGTGAAAAACTGTTTTTT. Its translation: CASSQNGEKLFF.

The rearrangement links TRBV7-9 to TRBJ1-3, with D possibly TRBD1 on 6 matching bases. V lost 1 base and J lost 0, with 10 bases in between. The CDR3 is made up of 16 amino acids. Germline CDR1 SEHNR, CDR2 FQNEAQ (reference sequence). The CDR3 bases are TGTGCCAGCAGCTTAGTGACAGGAGGCTCTGGAAACACCATATATTTT. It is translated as CASSLVTGGSGNTIYF.

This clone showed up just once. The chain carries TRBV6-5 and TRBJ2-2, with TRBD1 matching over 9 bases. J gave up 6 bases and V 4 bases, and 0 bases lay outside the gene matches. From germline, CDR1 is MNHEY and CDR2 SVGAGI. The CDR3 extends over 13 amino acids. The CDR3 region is CASSWDRAGELFF. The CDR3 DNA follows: TGTGCCAGCAGTTGGGACAGGGCCGGGGAGCTGTTTTTT.

CDR3 protein: CAIAGRGAVDTGELFF. CDR3 nucleotides: TGTGCCATCGCCGGACGGGGGGCAGTGGACACCGGGGAGCTGTTTTTT. This sequence joins TRBV24-1 and TRBJ2-2; tentatively, D is TRBD2 (7 bases). This CDR3 is 16 amino acids long. CDR1 is KGHDR and CDR2 is SFDVKD in the germline V gene. Trimming took 11 bases from V and 3 from J, leaving 21 bases between them.

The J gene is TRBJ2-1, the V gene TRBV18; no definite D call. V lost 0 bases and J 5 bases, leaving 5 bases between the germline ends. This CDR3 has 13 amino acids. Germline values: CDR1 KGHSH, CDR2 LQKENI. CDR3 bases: TGTGCCAGCTCACCACCGACAAACAATGAGCAGTTCTTC. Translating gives CASSPPTNNEQFF.

Here the CDR3 DNA reads TGTGCCAGCAGCTTAGGGGGGGAACCCCATAACTATGGCTACACCTTC. It translates to CASSLGGEPHNYGYTF. This chain links TRBV7-2 with TRBJ1-2; TRBD1 is a possible D gene (5 bases). Germline-derived CDR1 and CDR2 are SGHTA and FQGNSA. The V end was cut by 1 base, the J end by 1 base, with 13 bases between. The CDR3 sequence is 16 residues long.

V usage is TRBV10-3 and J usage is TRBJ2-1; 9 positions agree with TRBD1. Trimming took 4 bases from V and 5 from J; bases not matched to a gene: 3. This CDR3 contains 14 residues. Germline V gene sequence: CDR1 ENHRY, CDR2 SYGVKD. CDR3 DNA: TGTGCCATCAGTGCGGGACAGGGCCACAATGAGCAGTTCTTC. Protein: CAISAGQGHNEQFF.

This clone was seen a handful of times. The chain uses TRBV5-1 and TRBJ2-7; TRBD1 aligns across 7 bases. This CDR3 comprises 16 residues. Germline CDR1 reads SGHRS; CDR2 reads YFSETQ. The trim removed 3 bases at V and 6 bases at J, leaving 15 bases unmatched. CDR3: CASSSGQVVMVAEQYF. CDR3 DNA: TGCGCCAGCAGCTCCGGACAGGTAGTTATGGTAGCCGAGCAGTACTTC.

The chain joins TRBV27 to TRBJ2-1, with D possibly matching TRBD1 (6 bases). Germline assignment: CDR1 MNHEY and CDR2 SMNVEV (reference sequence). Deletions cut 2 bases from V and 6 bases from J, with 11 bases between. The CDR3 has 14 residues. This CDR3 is CASSLTRTANEQFF. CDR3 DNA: TGTGCCAGCAGTTTAACCCGGACAGCCAATGAGCAGTTCTTC.

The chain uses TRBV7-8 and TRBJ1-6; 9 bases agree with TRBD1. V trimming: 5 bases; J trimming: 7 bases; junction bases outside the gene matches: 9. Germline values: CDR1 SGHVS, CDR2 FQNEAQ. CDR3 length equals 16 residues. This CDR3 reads CASSPIQGARNSPLHF. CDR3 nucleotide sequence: TGTGCCAGCAGCCCCATACAGGGGGCAAGAAATTCACCCCTCCACTTT.

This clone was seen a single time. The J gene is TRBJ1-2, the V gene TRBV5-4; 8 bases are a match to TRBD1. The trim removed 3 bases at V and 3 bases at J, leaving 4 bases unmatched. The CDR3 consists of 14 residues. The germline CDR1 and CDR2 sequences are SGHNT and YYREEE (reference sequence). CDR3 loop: CASSSPGQDYGYTF. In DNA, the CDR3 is TGTGCCAGCAGCTCTCCGGGACAGGACTATGGCTACACCTTC.